The 8 T cell receptor beta chains presented below share a single source sample, sequenced in a study of blood T cell repertoires in COVID-19. TCRdb's table, derived via immunoSEQ multiplex PCR, lists solely in-frame clones and lacks some. The sample lists about 100,000 clones, roughly 85% occurring once. Sequenced input: PBMCs or T cells enriched from blood (not recorded which). The receptors come from a woman between 45 and 60 years old who had recovered from COVID-19.

The rearrangement links TRBV27 to TRBJ1-2; 7 nucleotides match TRBD1. Germline values: CDR1 MNHEY, CDR2 SMNVEV (reference sequence). There are 15 residues in the CDR3. After removal of 6 bases from V and 5 bases from J, the junction contained 12 bases not matched to a gene. In DNA, the CDR3 is TGTGCCAGCAGCTCAAGACAGGGCTTACTTTATGGCTACACCTTC. This translates into CASSSRQGLLYGYTF.

The chain's CDR3 is CASSPTPGQGLHEQYF. DNA of the CDR3: TGTGCCAGCAGCCCGACCCCGGGACAGGGTCTTCACGAGCAGTACTTC. The chain couples TRBV7-3 to TRBJ2-7; 9 bases align to TRBD1. J was trimmed by 5 bases and V by 5 bases; bases with no gene match: 13. This CDR3 is 16 amino acids long. Germline CDR1 reads SGHTA; CDR2 reads FQGTGA.

V gene TRBV18 combines with J gene TRBJ2-5; D ambiguous. The CDR3 length is 13 residues. Germline-derived CDR1 and CDR2 are KGHSH and LQKENI. V was shortened by 6 bases and J by 4 bases, with 12 bases between the two germline ends. The CDR3 loop reads CASSPQVVETQYF. CDR3 DNA sequence: TGTGCCAGCTCGCCTCAGGTCGTAGAGACCCAGTACTTC.

The chain combines TRBV6-5 with TRBJ2-7; tentatively, D is TRBD2 (5 bases). With 4 bases removed from V and 7 bases from J, the gap between germline ends came to 8 bases. The CDR3 sequence is 11 residues long. CDR1 is MNHEY, CDR2 SVGAGI, per germline. The CDR3 sequence is CASSLRGEQYF. CDR3 DNA sequence: TGTGCCAGCAGTTTGCGAGGGGAGCAGTACTTC.

The chain has TRBV5-1 and TRBJ1-1; 7 bases are shared with TRBD1. The CDR3 is made up of 14 amino acids. The V and J ends lost 4 bases and 0 bases, in that order; junction bases with no gene match: 3. Germline V gives CDR1 SGHRS, CDR2 YFSETQ. CDR3 in amino acids: CASSRQGLNTEAFF. The CDR3 DNA sequence: TGCGCCAGCAGCAGACAGGGCTTGAACACTGAAGCTTTCTTT.

The V gene is TRBV9, the J gene TRBJ1-2; D possibly corresponds to TRBD1 (6 bases). Trimming pared 4 bases from V and 5 bases from J, leaving 12 bases between. This CDR3 is 13 amino acids long. Looked up from germline, CDR1 is SGDLS and CDR2 is YYNGEE. CDR3 bases: TGTGCCAGCAGCAGGGGGAGGGATTATGGCTACACCTTC. This codes for CASSRGRDYGYTF.

The chain employs TRBV7-2 and TRBJ1-4, with D possibly being TRBD1 (6 bases). Germline V CDR1 and CDR2: SGHTA, FQGNSA. V was trimmed by 1 base and J by 6 bases, leaving 12 bases between them. This CDR3 is 15 amino acids long. The CDR3 nucleotides read TGTGCCAGCAGCTTAGAAGGGGCAGGGGATGAAAAACTGTTTTTT. Translating gives CASSLEGAGDEKLFF.

The rearrangement joins TRBV11-2 to TRBJ1-1, with 7 bases aligning to TRBD1. V lost 0 bases to trimming and J lost 5 bases; unmatched junction nucleotides: 6. Germline loops: CDR1 SGHAT, CDR2 FQNNGV. The CDR3 consists of 15 residues. The CDR3 nucleotides read TGTGCCAGCAGCTTAGATACAGGGGAGGTAACTGAAGCTTTCTTT. It specifies CASSLDTGEVTEAFF.